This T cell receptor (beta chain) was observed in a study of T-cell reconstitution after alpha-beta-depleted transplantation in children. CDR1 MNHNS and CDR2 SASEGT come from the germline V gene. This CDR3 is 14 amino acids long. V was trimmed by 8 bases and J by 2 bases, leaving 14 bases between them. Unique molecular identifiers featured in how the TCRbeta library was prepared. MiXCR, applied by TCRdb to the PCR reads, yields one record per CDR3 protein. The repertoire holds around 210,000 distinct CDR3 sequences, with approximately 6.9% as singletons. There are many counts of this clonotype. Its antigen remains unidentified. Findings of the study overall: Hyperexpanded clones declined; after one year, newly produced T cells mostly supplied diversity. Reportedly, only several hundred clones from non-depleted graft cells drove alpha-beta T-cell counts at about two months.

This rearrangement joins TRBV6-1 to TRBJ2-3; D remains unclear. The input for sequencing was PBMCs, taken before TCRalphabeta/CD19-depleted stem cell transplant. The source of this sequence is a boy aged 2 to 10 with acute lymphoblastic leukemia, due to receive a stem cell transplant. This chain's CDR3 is CASAAGGYTDTQYF. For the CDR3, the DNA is TGTGCCAGCGCCGCTGGCGGTTACACAGATACGCAGTATTTT.